The clone carrying this TCR beta chain was found a few times. Each CDR3 protein is one row after TCRdb ran MiXCR on the 5' RACE reads. The sample includes about 32,000 distinct CDR3 sequences, roughly a quarter of them seen just once. Trimming took off 8 bases at V and 0 bases at J, with 10 bases between the two ends. This CDR3 has 13 residues. The germline CDR1 and CDR2 sequences are SGHVS and FQNEAQ. The memory fraction was CD4+CD45RO+CD25- cells. The chain links TRBV7-8 to TRBJ1-1; D remains unclear. Material for sequencing was memory CD4+ T cells sorted from blood. Subset here: memory CD4+ T cells, CD4+CD45RO+CD25-. The TCR sequence derives from a female donor with breast cancer. CDR3 sequence: CASYRVLNTEAFF. Written as DNA, the CDR3 is TGTGCCAGCTATCGAGTCTTGAACACTGAAGCTTTCTTT.